Sequencing of this T cell receptor beta chain was carried out in a study of somatic mutations in cytotoxic T cells in rheumatoid arthritis. Overall study findings and caveats: In rheumatoid arthritis patients, unlike healthy controls, CD8+ clonality rose with age.

About this clone: Its specificity is unknown.

Data came from immunoSEQ multiplex PCR; TCRdb stores just in-frame clones and leaves some out. The sample lists about 20,000 clones; just over 85% were seen once. Healthy control status was assigned to blood donors, whose median age was approximately 54 years (range 21-70) and of whom about 57% were female. The V and J ends lost 1 base and 4 bases, in that order; junction bases with no gene match: 1. Germline lookup yields CDR1 SNHLY and CDR2 FYNNEI. The CDR3 length is 15 residues. The sequencing sample was made of CD8+ T cells sorted from blood. The rearrangement joins TRBV2 to TRBJ2-2, with 9 positions matching TRBD2. This receptor was obtained from a woman between 45 and 65 years old in good health. The CDR3 protein is CASSEGRGGTGELFF. In DNA, the CDR3 is TGTGCCAGCAGTGAAGGGCGGGGGGGCACCGGGGAGCTGTTTTTT. Using reference TRBV2 and TRBJ2-2 for the parts outside the CDR3, the full variable domain is EPEVTQTPSHQVTQMGQEVILRCVPISNHLYFYWYRQILGQKVEFLVSFYNNEISEKSEIFDDQFSVERPDGSNFTLKIRSTKLEDSAMYFCASSEGRGGTGELFFGEGSRLTVL.